The 32 T cell receptor beta chains presented below share a single source sample, sequenced in a study of T cells in Graves' hyperthyroidism and ophthalmopathy. It was RNA transcripts that yielded the amplified TCR beta CDR3 regions. Primed by the HTBI set, a first-round RT-PCR was run on the TCR CDR3. TCRdb re-analysed the multiplex PCR reads in MiXCR, keeping a single row per CDR3 protein. The sample shows about 420,000 distinct CDR3 sequences, about 13% of them seen only once. Sequences were obtained from blood. Source of these receptors: a woman aged 18-29 years with Graves' hyperthyroidism.

This clonotype was observed a few times. The V call is TRBV18, the J call TRBJ2-6; 8 bases match TRBD1. Per the germline V gene, CDR1 is KGHSH and CDR2 is LQKENI. The CDR3 spans 17 residues. Trimming took 3 bases from V and 4 from J; bases not matched to a gene: 8. CDR3 in amino acids: CASSPDRAGSGANVLTF. The CDR3 DNA reads TGTGCCAGCTCACCGGACAGGGCTGGGTCGGGGGCCAACGTCCTGACTTTC.

This clonotype was detected once. This sequence may be a read error, since a much larger clone differs from it by one base. The CDR3 ends on some other residue instead of the conserved phenylalanine or tryptophan, so this is likely a read error. V is TRBV5-4 and J is TRBJ2-3; perhaps TRBD2 as D (6 bases). Germline CDR1 is SGHNT and CDR2 is YYREEE (reference sequence). Trimming shortened V by 5 bases and J by 0 bases, and 19 bases separated the two germline ends. This CDR3 is 17 amino acids long. The CDR3 reads CASSPIHSGPSTDTQYL. DNA for the CDR3: TGTGCCAGCAGTCCGATACATAGCGGCCCTAGCACAGATACGCAGTATCTT.

This clonotype showed up just a few times. For the CDR3, the DNA is TGTGCCAGCAGCAAAGACCGGGACATGGTGAAAGGCTACACCTTC. Translation: CASSKDRDMVKGYTF. The V gene is TRBV7-2, the J gene TRBJ1-2; D might be TRBD1 (6 bases). The CDR3 loop spans 15 amino acids. In germline, CDR1 is SGHTA, CDR2 FQGNSA. Deletions cut 5 bases from V and 8 bases from J, with 21 bases between.

Turning to this clonotype: One base away lies a much larger clone, so this may be a sequencing read error. The genes are TRBV12-3 or TRBV12-4 and TRBJ1-2; D call uncertain. This CDR3 is built from 13 residues. V was clipped by 7 bases and J by 7 bases, with 16 bases between them. This CDR3 reads CASNYPDIFGYTF. CDR3 DNA sequence: TGTGCCAGCAATTACCCAGACATCTTTGGCTACACCTTC.

This clonotype was found a few times. This chain uses TRBV13 with TRBJ2-3; TRBD1 aligns across 7 bases. In germline, CDR1 is PRHDT, CDR2 FYEKMQ (reference sequence). CDR3 length: 16 amino acids. V lost 4 bases, J lost 0 bases, and 7 bases stayed unmatched. This CDR3 is CASSSYRGFSTDTQYF. As DNA, the CDR3 is TGTGCCAGCAGCTCCTACAGGGGTTTTAGCACAGATACGCAGTATTTT. Filled out from reference TRBV13 and TRBJ2-3, the complete variable domain reads AAGVIQSPRHLIKEKRETATLKCYPIPRHDTVYWYQQGPGQDPQFLISFYEKMQSDKGSIPDRFSAQQFSDYHSELNMSSLELGDSALYFCASSSYRGFSTDTQYFGPGTRLTVL.

The table lists this clonotype with many counts. J is TRBJ1-5 and V is TRBV7-8; no clear D gene. Germline values: CDR1 SGHVS, CDR2 FQNEAQ. There are 16 residues in the CDR3. V dropped 1 base and J dropped 3 bases, with 13 bases sitting between them. The CDR3 spells CASSLDIGQLNQPQHF. The CDR3 region has the DNA TGTGCCAGCAGCTTAGACATCGGTCAGCTCAATCAGCCCCAGCATTTT. The full variable domain, rest sourced from reference TRBV7-8 and TRBJ1-5, is GAGVSQSPRYKVAKRGQDVALRCDPISGHVSLFWYQQALGQGPEFLTYFQNEAQLDKSGLPSDRFFAERPEGSVSTLKIQRTQQEDSAVYLCASSLDIGQLNQPQHFGDGTRLSIL.

Here the CDR3 DNA reads TGTGCCAGTACTAGGGCAGTGAACACTGAAGCTTTCTTT. Protein sequence: CASTRAVNTEAFF. The chain employs TRBV19 and TRBJ1-1; D not certain. This CDR3 is built from 13 residues. V lost 7 bases to trimming and J lost 0 bases, with 9 bases between them. From germline, CDR1 is LNHDA and CDR2 SQIVND (reference sequence).

As regards this clonotype: A much larger clone lies a single base off, so this may be a read error. The chain carries TRBV30 and TRBJ1-1; 8 bases map to TRBD1. With V trimmed by 3 bases and J by 6 bases, 12 bases remained unmatched. This CDR3 is 15 amino acids long. Germline-derived CDR1 and CDR2 are GTSNPN and SVGIG (reference sequence). The CDR3 DNA reads TGTGCCTGGAGCAGGGGGCAAGGATTGGACGCTGAAGCTTTCTTT. Translated, it gives CAWSRGQGLDAEAFF.

This clonotype was seen at least ten times. This chain joins TRBV30 and TRBJ1-4; D gene unclear. The germline CDR1 and CDR2 sequences are GTSNPN and SVGIG (reference sequence). This CDR3 region has 14 residues. Trimming left V 2 bases short and J 8 bases short, with 15 bases between. Here the CDR3 reads CAWSRTSLEEKLFF. In DNA form, the CDR3 reads TGTGCCTGGAGTCGGACGTCTTTGGAAGAAAAACTGTTTTTT.

The chain couples TRBV28 to TRBJ1-4, with D perhaps TRBD1 (6 bases). The germline V gene has CDR1 MDHEN and CDR2 SYDVKM. The CDR3 loop spans 15 amino acids. The V end was cut by 6 bases, the J end by 7 bases, with 18 bases between. This CDR3 is CASRPDSTTLEKLFF. The CDR3 nucleotides are TGTGCCAGCAGACCGGACAGTACCACTCTTGAAAAACTGTTTTTT.

The CDR3 region has the DNA TGTGCCAGCAGCTTAGCCCGGGGGACTCAAAACATTCAGTACTTC. Translation: CASSLARGTQNIQYF. The gene calls are TRBV28 and TRBJ2-4, with D tentatively TRBD2 (6 bases). In germline, CDR1 is MDHEN, CDR2 SYDVKM. CDR3 length equals 15 residues. The germline V and J ends were trimmed by 6 bases and 5 bases, with 17 bases remaining between them.

A note on this clonotype: A junction boundary mismatches the germline segment, possibly from a read error. This chain's CDR3 is CTSAGGTSGYTGELFF. The CDR3 nucleotides are TGTACCAGTGCGGGGGGGACTAGCGGTTACACCGGGGAGCTGTTTTTT. The V gene is TRBV25-1, the J gene TRBJ2-2; TRBD2 matches at 11 bases. Germline CDR1 and CDR2: MGHDK and SYGVNS. The CDR3 is 16 residues long.

This clonotype turned up a few times. This chain links TRBV10-3 with TRBJ2-2; D is perhaps TRBD1 (6 bases). Germline assignment: CDR1 ENHRY and CDR2 SYGVKD. V was shortened by 6 bases and J by 0 bases, with 20 bases between the two germline ends. The CDR3 loop spans 18 amino acids. The CDR3 is CAISPGHPQFPNTGELFF. Written as DNA, the CDR3 is TGTGCCATCAGCCCGGGACACCCTCAATTTCCGAACACCGGGGAGCTGTTTTTT.

The table lists this clonotype with many counts. The V and J genes are TRBV20-1 and TRBJ1-4, with a weak D call TRBD1 (6 bases). Per germline, CDR1 DFQATT and CDR2 SNEGSKA (reference sequence). The CDR3 contains 14 residues. The V and J ends lost 5 bases and 1 base respectively, with 11 bases between them. The CDR3: CSAGTGLTNEKLFF. The CDR3 bases are TGCAGTGCTGGAACAGGGTTAACTAATGAAAAACTGTTTTTT.

This clonotype was picked up many times. The J gene is TRBJ2-1, the V gene TRBV18; no firm D call. The CDR3 is 12 amino acids. Germline V gene data show CDR1 as KGHSH and CDR2 as LQKENI. V gave up 3 bases and J gave up 7 bases, with 7 bases separating them. The CDR3: CASSPGWNEQFF. DNA for the CDR3: TGTGCCAGCTCACCCGGGTGGAATGAGCAGTTCTTC.

This clonotype was seen ten or more times. This chain joins TRBV27 and TRBJ1-1; D might be TRBD1 (5 bases). The CDR3 has 17 residues. V was pared by 0 bases and J by 0 bases, with 14 bases between. Per germline, CDR1 MNHEY and CDR2 SMNVEV (reference sequence). The CDR3, as DNA: TGTGCCAGCAGTTTATCCTCCGGGCGGGGGGTGAACACTGAAGCTTTCTTT. This encodes CASSLSSGRGVNTEAFF.

The genes are TRBV7-2 and TRBJ1-5, with 10 nucleotides matching TRBD1. CDR1 and CDR2 (germline): SGHTA, FQGNSA. V lost 5 bases, J lost 6 bases, and 4 bases stayed unmatched. The CDR3 is 14 residues long. CDR3 sequence (DNA): TGTGCCAGCAGCCCTAGACAGGGGGCTCAGCCCCAGCATTTT. It translates to CASSPRQGAQPQHF.

This clonotype has a count of ten or more. This chain connects TRBV15 to TRBJ1-6, with a tentative D call TRBD1 (6 bases). This CDR3 region has 15 residues. V shed 3 bases and J shed 7 bases, with 13 bases lying between them. Germline loops: CDR1 LNHNV, CDR2 YYDKDF (reference sequence). DNA for the CDR3: TGTGCCACCAGCAGGGAGGGGGGGCGGAATTCACCCCTCCACTTT. Protein sequence: CATSREGGRNSPLHF.

This clonotype has a handful of counts. Just one base apart from a much larger clone, this may be a read error. This chain joins TRBV7-9 and TRBJ2-2; possibly TRBD2 for D (6 bases). The CDR3 is 15 amino acids. In germline, CDR1 is SEHNR, CDR2 FQNEAQ (reference sequence). This chain's CDR3 is CASSFEHTYTGGLFF. The CDR3 nucleotides read TGTGCCAGCAGCTTCGAACACACTTACACCGGGGGGCTGTTTTTT.

This clonotype was observed many times. The V call is TRBV12-5, the J call TRBJ2-5; 7 nucleotides agree with TRBD2. This CDR3 spans 13 amino acids. Trimming at V came to 8 bases and at J to 3 bases, leaving 6 bases not matched to a gene. Germline CDR1 reads LGHNT; CDR2 reads FRNRAP. The CDR3 reads CASRASGEETQYF. Here the CDR3 DNA reads TGTGCTAGTCGGGCTAGCGGAGAAGAGACCCAGTACTTC.

This chain uses TRBV5-1 with TRBJ2-7, with 15 positions matching TRBD2. Per germline, CDR1 SGHRS and CDR2 YFSETQ. With 4 bases clipped from V and 7 bases from J, the junction kept 12 bases outside the gene matches. This CDR3 region has 17 residues. In nucleotides, the CDR3 is TGCGCCAGCAGCCTACCGGGACTAGCGGGAGGAACGGGGGAGCAGTACTTC. As protein: CASSLPGLAGGTGEQYF.

This clonotype was seen ten or more times. This rearrangement joins TRBV27 to TRBJ2-7; D is ambiguous. Germline V lookup: CDR1 MNHEY, CDR2 SMNVEV (reference sequence). The CDR3 contains 14 residues. V was pared by 0 bases and J by 2 bases, with 8 bases between. As DNA, the CDR3 is TGTGCCAGCAGTTTATCGTTCACAACCTACGAGCAGTACTTC. This sequence encodes CASSLSFTTYEQYF.

This clonotype was detected ten times or more. CDR3 nucleotides: TGTGCCAGCAGCTTAGCTCCGGGGTCCTACGAGCAGTACTTC. As protein: CASSLAPGSYEQYF. This chain connects TRBV7-8 to TRBJ2-7, with D possibly matching TRBD2 (5 bases). This CDR3 region has 14 residues. V dropped 0 bases and J dropped 1 base, with 7 bases sitting between them. Germline V lookup: CDR1 SGHVS, CDR2 FQNEAQ.

This clonotype was observed at least ten times. The chain couples TRBV28 to TRBJ1-6; D is ambiguous. Germline CDR1 is MDHEN and CDR2 is SYDVKM. There are 11 residues in the CDR3. The ends were cut back, 3 bases at V and 8 bases at J, with 2 bases in the middle. In DNA form, the CDR3 reads TGTGCCAGCAGTTTTCATTCACCCCTCCACTTT. It translates to CASSFHSPLHF.

This clonotype was counted once. The chain recombines TRBV12-3 or TRBV12-4 with TRBJ1-2; 11 positions match TRBD1. V dropped 7 bases and J dropped 7; count of bases not matched to a gene: 5. The CDR3 totals 13 residues. In nucleotides, the CDR3 is TGTGCCAGCACGGACAGGGGGCCTAGTGGCTACACCTTC. It yields the protein CASTDRGPSGYTF.

J is TRBJ1-1 and V is TRBV27; D perhaps matches TRBD1 (5 bases). This CDR3 spans 15 amino acids. Trimming pared 5 bases from V and 7 bases from J, leaving 20 bases between. Germline lookup yields CDR1 MNHEY and CDR2 SMNVEV (reference sequence). The CDR3 DNA reads TGTGCCAGCAGTCGGGCAGCGGGCAGGGCGTTTGAAGCTTTCTTT. Protein sequence: CASSRAAGRAFEAFF.

This clonotype was seen ten or more times. The rearrangement uses TRBV4-1 and TRBJ1-2; D gene unclear. V was trimmed by 1 base and J by 0 bases, leaving 12 bases between them. This CDR3 spans 16 amino acids. Per germline, CDR1 MGHRA and CDR2 YSYEKL. The CDR3 loop is CASSQATVPANYGYTF. The CDR3 DNA reads TGCGCCAGCAGCCAAGCTACCGTACCTGCTAACTATGGCTACACCTTC.

This clonotype was seen repeatedly, ten times or more. The rearrangement links TRBV19 to TRBJ2-7; 9 nucleotides align to TRBD1. The V segment lost 3 bases and the J segment 3 bases; nucleotides outside the gene matches: 3. Germline V CDR1 and CDR2: LNHDA, SQIVND (reference sequence). The CDR3 contains 14 residues. The CDR3 is CASSITGQGYEQYF. CDR3 in DNA: TGTGCCAGTAGTATTACGGGACAGGGCTACGAGCAGTACTTC. The variable domain in full, with the rest retrieved from reference TRBV19 and TRBJ2-7, is DGGITQSPKYLFRKEGQNVTLSCEQNLNHDAMYWYRQDPGQGLRLIYYSQIVNDFQKGDIAEGYSVSREKKESFPLTVTSAQKNPTAFYLCASSITGQGYEQYFGPGTRLTVT.

The chain uses TRBV19 and TRBJ1-1, with 7 bases aligning to TRBD1. Germline CDR1 reads LNHDA; CDR2 reads SQIVND (reference sequence). The CDR3 runs 15 residues. V shed 0 bases, J shed 8 bases, and the junction held 9 bases outside the gene matches. CDR3 residues: CASSIEDRDWSEAFF. As DNA, the CDR3 is TGTGCCAGTAGTATAGAAGACAGGGATTGGTCGGAAGCTTTCTTT.

This clonotype was recorded at least ten times. J is TRBJ1-5 and V is TRBV27; perhaps TRBD1 as D (6 bases). V lost 5 bases and J lost 5, with 13 bases in between. This CDR3 comprises 14 residues. CDR1 is MNHEY, CDR2 SMNVEV, per germline (reference sequence). DNA of the CDR3: TGTGCCAGCAGTCAACAGGGTGCGCATCAGCCCCAGCATTTT. Translated: CASSQQGAHQPQHF.

The sample holds a few counts of this clonotype. V is TRBV6-1 and J is TRBJ2-1; 13 nucleotides agree with TRBD2. CDR1 is MNHNS, CDR2 SASEGT, per germline. The CDR3 is 14 amino acids. Germline trimming cut 8 bases from V and 6 bases from J; bases unmatched to any gene: 4. The CDR3 is CASGRTSGSNEQFF. As DNA, the CDR3 is TGTGCCAGCGGTCGGACTAGCGGGAGCAATGAGCAGTTCTTC.

This clonotype was picked up many times. The chain carries TRBV7-9 and TRBJ2-7, with D possibly matching TRBD1 (5 bases). Germline CDR1 SEHNR, CDR2 FQNEAQ (reference sequence). V lost 5 bases and J 3 bases, leaving 20 bases between the germline ends. CDR3 size: 16 residues. CDR3 nucleotides: TGTGCCAGCAGCCACCCTCAAGGGGCTTACAACTACGAGCAGTACTTC. It translates to CASSHPQGAYNYEQYF. The variable domain in full, with the rest retrieved from reference TRBV7-9 and TRBJ2-7, is DTGVSQNPRHKITKRGQNVTFRCDPISEHNRLYWYRQTLGQGPEFLTYFQNEAQLEKSRLLSDRFSAERPKGSFSTLEIQRTEQGDSAMYLCASSHPQGAYNYEQYFGPGTRLTVT.